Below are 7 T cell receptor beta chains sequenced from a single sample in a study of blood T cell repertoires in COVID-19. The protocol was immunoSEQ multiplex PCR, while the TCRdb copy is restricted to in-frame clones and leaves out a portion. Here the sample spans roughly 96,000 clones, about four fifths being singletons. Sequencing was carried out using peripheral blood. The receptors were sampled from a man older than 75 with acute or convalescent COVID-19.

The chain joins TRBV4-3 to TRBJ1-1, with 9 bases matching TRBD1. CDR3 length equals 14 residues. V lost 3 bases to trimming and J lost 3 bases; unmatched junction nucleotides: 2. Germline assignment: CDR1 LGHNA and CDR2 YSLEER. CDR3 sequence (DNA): TGCGCCAGCAGCCAGGACAGGGGATACACTGAAGCTTTCTTT. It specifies CASSQDRGYTEAFF.

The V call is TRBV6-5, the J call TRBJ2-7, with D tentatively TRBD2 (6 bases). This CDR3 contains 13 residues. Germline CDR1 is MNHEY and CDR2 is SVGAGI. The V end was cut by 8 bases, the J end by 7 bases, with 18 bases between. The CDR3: CASAARGGGEQYF. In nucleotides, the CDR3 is TGTGCCAGCGCAGCGAGAGGTGGGGGGGAGCAGTACTTC.

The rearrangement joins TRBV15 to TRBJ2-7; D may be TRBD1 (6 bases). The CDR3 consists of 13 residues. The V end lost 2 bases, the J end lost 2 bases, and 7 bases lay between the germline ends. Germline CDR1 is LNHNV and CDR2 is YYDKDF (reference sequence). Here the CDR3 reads CATSRKGAYEQYF. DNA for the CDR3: TGTGCCACCAGCAGAAAGGGGGCCTACGAGCAGTACTTC.

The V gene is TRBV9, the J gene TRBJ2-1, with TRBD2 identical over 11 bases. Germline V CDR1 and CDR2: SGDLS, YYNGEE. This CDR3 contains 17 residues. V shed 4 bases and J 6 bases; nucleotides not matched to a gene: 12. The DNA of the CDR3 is TGTGCCAGCAGCTCCCTCGGGTTTAGCGGGAGGGCCAATGAGCAGTTCTTC. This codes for CASSSLGFSGRANEQFF.

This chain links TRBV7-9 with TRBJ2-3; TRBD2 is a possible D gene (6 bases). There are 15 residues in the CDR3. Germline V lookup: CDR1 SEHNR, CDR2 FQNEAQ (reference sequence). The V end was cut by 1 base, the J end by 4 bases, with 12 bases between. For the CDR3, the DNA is TGTGCCAGCAGCTTAGTCCACGGGAGCTCAGATACGCAGTATTTT. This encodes CASSLVHGSSDTQYF.

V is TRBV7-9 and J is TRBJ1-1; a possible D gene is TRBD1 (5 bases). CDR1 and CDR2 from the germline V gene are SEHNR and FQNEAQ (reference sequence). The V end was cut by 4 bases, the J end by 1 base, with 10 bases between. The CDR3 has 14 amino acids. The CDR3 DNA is TGTGCCAGCAGCTCTGCGGGGGGGAACACTGAAGCTTTCTTT. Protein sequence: CASSSAGGNTEAFF.

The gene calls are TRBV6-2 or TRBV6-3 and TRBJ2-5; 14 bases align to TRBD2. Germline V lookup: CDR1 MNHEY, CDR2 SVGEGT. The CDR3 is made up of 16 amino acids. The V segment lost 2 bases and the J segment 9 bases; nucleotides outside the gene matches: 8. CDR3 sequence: CASSYPGTSGSWAQYF. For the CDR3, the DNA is TGTGCCAGCAGTTACCCTGGGACTAGCGGGAGCTGGGCCCAGTACTTC.